The sequence of this TCR beta chain was determined in a study of T cell responses to AZD1222 COVID-19 vaccine. CDR1 is SGHRS, CDR2 YFSETQ, per germline. V shed 5 bases, J shed 7 bases, and the junction held 6 bases outside the gene matches. The CDR3 contains 14 residues. Using immunoSEQ multiplex PCR, the repertoire was profiled, and TCRdb retains in-frame clones only, with some absent. The sample lists about 120,000 clones, around 83% seen once, with 3% in the top ten. V and J are TRBV5-1 and TRBJ2-1, with 10 nucleotides matching TRBD1. Sequenced material: peripheral blood, taken 28 days after the second AZD1222 dose. The sequence was collected from an adult who received the AZD1222 COVID-19 vaccine. The CDR3 bases are TGCGCCAGCAGAAGACAGGGGGCAGTGAATGAGCAGTTCTTC. Translating it yields CASRRQGAVNEQFF.